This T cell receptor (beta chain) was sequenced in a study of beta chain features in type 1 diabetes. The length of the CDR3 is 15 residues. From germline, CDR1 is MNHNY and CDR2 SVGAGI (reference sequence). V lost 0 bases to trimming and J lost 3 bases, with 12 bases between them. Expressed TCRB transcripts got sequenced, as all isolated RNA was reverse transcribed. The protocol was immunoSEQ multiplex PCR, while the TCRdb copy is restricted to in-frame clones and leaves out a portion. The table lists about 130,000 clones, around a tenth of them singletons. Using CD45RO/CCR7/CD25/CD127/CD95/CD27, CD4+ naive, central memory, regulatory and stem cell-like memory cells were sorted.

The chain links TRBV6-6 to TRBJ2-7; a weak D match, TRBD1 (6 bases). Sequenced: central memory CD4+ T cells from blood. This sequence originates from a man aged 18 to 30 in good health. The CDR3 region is CASSYSPRGHYEQYF. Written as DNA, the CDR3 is TGTGCCAGCAGTTACTCTCCCAGGGGCCACTACGAGCAGTACTTC.